These T cell receptor beta chains were read from a single sample in a study of CD8 T cells in ankylosing spondylitis. Via MiXCR, TCRdb re-called the 5' RACE reads, giving one row per CDR3 protein. This sample carries 470,000 or so distinct CDR3 sequences, approximately 26% of them seen once, and the ten largest clones take about 0.92%. The specimen was blood, either unsorted or a sorted T cell fraction (not recorded which). The receptor source for this set is a male donor with ankylosing spondylitis. The CDR3 runs from the conserved cysteine through the conserved F or W. D genes are given only for firm matches. The size field is filled for only some rows; it gives once, few, many or a size class.

cdr3_aa: CASKEHSYEQYF
cdr3_nt: TGTGCCAGCAAGGAACACTCCTACGAGCAGTACTTC
v_call: TRBV6-1
d_call: -
j_call: TRBJ2-7
cdr3_length: 12
clone_size: -

cdr3_aa: CASSKGGSNYGYTF
cdr3_nt: TGTGCCAGTAGTAAGGGCGGATCTAACTATGGCTACACCTTC
v_call: TRBV19
d_call: -
j_call: TRBJ1-2
cdr3_length: 14
clone_size: -

cdr3_aa: CASSQRTHQGDYGYTF
cdr3_nt: TGCGCCAGCAGCCAAAGAACACACCAGGGGGACTATGGCTACACCTTC
v_call: TRBV4-1
d_call: TRBD1
j_call: TRBJ1-2
cdr3_length: 16
clone_size: many

cdr3_aa: CASSWQGQGASGELFF
cdr3_nt: TGCGCCAGCAGCTGGCAAGGACAGGGGGCGAGCGGGGAGCTGTTTTTT
v_call: TRBV5-1
d_call: TRBD1
j_call: TRBJ2-2
cdr3_length: 16
clone_size: few

cdr3_aa: CASRGLAGPYNEQYF
cdr3_nt: TGTGCCAGCAGGGGACTAGCGGGGCCCTACAATGAGCAGTACTTC
v_call: TRBV12-3/TRBV12-4
d_call: TRBD2
j_call: TRBJ2-7
cdr3_length: 15
clone_size: -

cdr3_aa: CASRHTSAIYNEQFF
cdr3_nt: TGTGCCAGCAGGCATACTAGCGCTATCTACAATGAGCAGTTCTTC
v_call: TRBV11-2
d_call: TRBD2
j_call: TRBJ2-1
cdr3_length: 15
clone_size: -

cdr3_aa: CASTTRQGGDNEQFF
cdr3_nt: TGTGCCAGCACCACCCGACAGGGAGGGGACAATGAGCAGTTCTTC
v_call: TRBV7-8
d_call: -
j_call: TRBJ2-1
cdr3_length: 15
clone_size: -

cdr3_aa: CSARGESYNEQFF
cdr3_nt: TGCAGTGCTAGAGGGGAGTCATACAATGAGCAGTTCTTC
v_call: TRBV20-1
d_call: -
j_call: TRBJ2-1
cdr3_length: 13
clone_size: -

cdr3_aa: CASSYGTGRFNEQFF
cdr3_nt: TGTGCCAGCAGTTACGGGACAGGGAGGTTCAATGAGCAGTTCTTC
v_call: TRBV6-2/TRBV6-3
d_call: TRBD1
j_call: TRBJ2-1
cdr3_length: 15
clone_size: -

cdr3_aa: CASSSGQGEETQYF
cdr3_nt: TGCGCCAGCAGCTCCGGACAGGGAGAAGAGACCCAGTACTTC
v_call: TRBV5-1
d_call: TRBD1
j_call: TRBJ2-5
cdr3_length: 14
clone_size: few

cdr3_aa: CASSLSGRGYNEQFF
cdr3_nt: TGTGCCAGCAGCCTGAGCGGGAGGGGCTACAATGAGCAGTTCTTC
v_call: TRBV7-2
d_call: TRBD2
j_call: TRBJ2-1
cdr3_length: 15
clone_size: few